The subject of this entry is one TCR beta chain. The record originates from a study of radiotherapy plus CTLA-4 blockade in lung cancer. Study information: 18% of patients responded objectively, and roughly 30% achieved disease control.

Repertoires were generated with immunoSEQ multiplex PCR, while TCRdb's copy carries only in-frame clones and drops some. The data hold more than 75,000 clones, with roughly 78% observed a single time. Germline-derived CDR1 and CDR2 are LGHNA and YSLEER. CDR3 length: 15 amino acids. V was shortened by 4 bases and J by 2 bases, with 15 bases between the two germline ends. The sequence was collected from a human donor with non-small cell lung cancer that progressed on radiotherapy plus ipilimumab. V is TRBV4-3 and J is TRBJ2-7; D gene unclear. This specimen consisted of peripheral blood, obtained from a patient treated with radiotherapy plus ipilimumab. CDR3 in DNA: TGCGCCAGCAGCCCAGATCGCGCGTGGCCCTACGAGCAGTACTTC. Translation: CASSPDRAWPYEQYF.